This record concerns one T cell receptor (beta chain) sequence. This clonotype appeared many times. Its antigen has not been determined. Base qualities were left out, and no much larger clone turns up one base away. This record belongs to a study of T cells in Graves' hyperthyroidism and ophthalmopathy (dated by TCRdb to about 2019). In terms of the full investigation: Peripheral blood was sampled at the time of initial diagnosis, prior to any treatment. TCR V-J signatures able to tell the groups apart were searched for in a discovery cohort of 100 patients, of whom more than 40 had Graves' ophthalmopathy and some 60 had stable Graves' hyperthyroidism. Prospective prediction of ophthalmopathy was tested in an independent validation cohort consisting of fewer than 20 hyperthyroidism patients and some 16 patients who later progressed to ophthalmopathy. The 75 to 100 discovery patients were divided at random into training and test sets in a 7:3 ratio. The study also compared thyroid tissue and blood T-cell repertoires from 5 to 7 Graves' hyperthyroidism patients. After sampling, hyperthyroidism patients received methimazole starting at 30 mg daily, and ophthalmopathy patients received high-dose intravenous methylprednisolone. According to the paper, TCR Vbeta CDR3 sequencing was carried out on approximately 140 peripheral blood samples, which came from 40 to 45 ophthalmopathy, around 74 hyperthyroidism and some 17 progressor patients. The paper's findings and limits, for the study overall: Ophthalmopathy was separated from stable hyperthyroidism by a 13 V-J signature model, with approximately 86% sensitivity and roughly 81% specificity obtained in cross-validation and 80%/75% obtained in testing. Sample size was not statistically predetermined, and blinding of investigators to group allocation was not performed. Most expanded thyroid clonotypes (frequency above 0.001) were also detected in blood, a finding suggesting that blood repertoires may reflect thyroid immune responses. In validation, the model predicted progression to ophthalmopathy with approximately 69% sensitivity and around 72% specificity, a median of about 6.7 months before onset.

Graves' hyperthyroidism was defined as stable when no progression to ophthalmopathy occurred over 18 months of follow-up. Hyperthyroidism patients were newly diagnosed, with disease duration under 2 months, and aged 18 to 65 years. Any patient with an uncontrolled infection, another autoimmune disease, pregnancy or lactation was excluded. Clinical symptoms, serum thyroxine and TRAb, thyroid ultrasound, and orbital computed tomography formed the basis for the diagnoses. Ficoll-Paque density gradient centrifugation was used to isolate PBMCs from under 11 ml of fresh peripheral blood. Trizol reagent was used to extract total RNA, and RNA quality was then checked on an Agilent 2100 Bioanalyzer. TCR beta CDR3 regions were amplified from RNA transcripts. A first-round RT-PCR of the TCR CDR3 used the HTBI primer set with the Qiagen OneStep RT-PCR kit. The libraries were constructed in a second round of multiplex PCR and then size-selected and purified. Paired-end sequencing of the libraries was performed with 100 bp reads on an Illumina HiSeq2000. On the authors' methods: SOAPnuke was used to process the raw data, removing reads that contained adapters or uncalled bases, had a mean Phred below 15, or lacked an exact match to the constant primer or identifier. COPE v1.2.5 was used to merge high-quality paired reads, and clonotypes were defined as unique nucleotide sequences. MiTCR v1.1 was used to align clonotypes to the IMGT TRBV, TRBD and TRBJ reference segments. Analysis was restricted to V-J combinations with a frequency above 0.0001, which covered roughly 99% of repertoires. A TCS score was defined as the ratio between F50 (clonal expansion) and ExV (chaos), using BLOSUM62-based TCRdist between CDR3 peptides within each V-J. Welch's t-statistics and random forest reduced several hundred V-J features to 13, which were used in a naive Bayes classifier (R e1071). TCRdb reprocessing: public reads trimmed at Q25 with fastp, clones called with MiXCR, in-frame beta chains kept. Every distinct CDR3 protein forms one entry, paired with its most common genes and DNA. TCRdb's processing, not the study's, gives the V and J calls here. The table for this sample lists about 320,000 distinct CDR3 sequences; around a sixth of them were counted only once. The top ten constitute around a third of the sample.

V and J are truncated by 5 bases and 4 bases respectively, leaving an intervening sequence of 11 bases. There are 13 amino acids in the CDR3, from cysteine to phenylalanine inclusive. Solely the CDR3 DNA is kept, with 39 bases framed from the first base. The germline V gene (reference sequence) provides CDR1 SEHNR and CDR2 FQNEAQ. The sequenced sample was blood. The V gene is TRBV7-9 and the J gene is TRBJ2-5; there is no confident call for the D gene. This sequence was found in a man aged 30 to 45 with Graves' hyperthyroidism. The CDR3 reads CASSPSGGETQYF. The DNA sequence is as follows: TGTGCCAGCAGCCCGTCGGGCGGAGAGACCCAGTACTTC.